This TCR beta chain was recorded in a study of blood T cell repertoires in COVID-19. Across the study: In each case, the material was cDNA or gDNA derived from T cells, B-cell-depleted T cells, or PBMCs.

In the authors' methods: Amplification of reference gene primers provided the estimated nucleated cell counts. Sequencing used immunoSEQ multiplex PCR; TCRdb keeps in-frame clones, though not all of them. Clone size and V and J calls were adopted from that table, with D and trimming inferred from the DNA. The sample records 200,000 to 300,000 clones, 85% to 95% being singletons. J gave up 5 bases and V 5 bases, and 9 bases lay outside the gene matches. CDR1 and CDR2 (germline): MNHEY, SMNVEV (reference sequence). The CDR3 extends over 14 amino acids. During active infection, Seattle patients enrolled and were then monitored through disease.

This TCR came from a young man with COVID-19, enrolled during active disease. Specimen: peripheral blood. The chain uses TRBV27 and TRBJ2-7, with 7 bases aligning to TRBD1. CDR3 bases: TGTGCCAGCAGTACACACCCACAGGGGAACGAGCAGTACTTC. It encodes CASSTHPQGNEQYF.